A single sample is the source of the 22 T cell receptor beta chains below, sequenced in a study of T cells in Graves' hyperthyroidism and ophthalmopathy. The TCR beta CDR3 regions underwent amplification using RNA transcripts as the source. The HTBI primer set drove a first-round RT-PCR of the TCR CDR3. TCRdb re-derived calls from the multiplex PCR reads in MiXCR, one entry per CDR3 protein. The sample carries about 260,000 distinct CDR3 sequences, less than 30% recorded once. Sequencing was done on a sample of blood. The source of these receptors is a middle-aged man with Graves' hyperthyroidism that later progressed to Graves' ophthalmopathy.

The rearrangement joins TRBV28 to TRBJ2-2; D remains ambiguous. The CDR3 has 15 amino acids. The V and J ends lost 3 bases and 5 bases respectively, with 13 bases between them. CDR1 and CDR2 from the germline V gene are MDHEN and SYDVKM. CDR3 DNA: TGTGCCAGCAGTTTGGGGTTGCGAAGTACCGGGGAGCTGTTTTTT. As protein: CASSLGLRSTGELFF.

This clonotype has a count of ten or more. The CDR3 region has the DNA TGCAGTGCTCCCGCCGGTTGGGCCGGGGAGCTGTTTTTT. It codes for CSAPAGWAGELFF. V usage is TRBV20-1 and J usage is TRBJ2-2, with D unclear. Germline V gene lookup returns CDR1 DFQATT and CDR2 SNEGSKA (reference sequence). The CDR3 loop spans 13 amino acids. V was trimmed by 5 bases and J by 6 bases, leaving 13 bases between them.

The V gene is TRBV28, the J gene TRBJ2-7; D is unresolved. Germline V gene sequence: CDR1 MDHEN, CDR2 SYDVKM. V lost 5 bases, J lost 4 bases, and 9 bases lay in between. The CDR3 loop spans 12 amino acids. Here the CDR3 DNA reads TGTGCCAGCAGTGATAGCTCATACGAGCAGTACTTC. This sequence encodes CASSDSSYEQYF.

This clonotype was seen at least ten times. The chain is built from TRBV4-1 and TRBJ2-7, with TRBD2 as a possible D gene (5 bases). The CDR3 has 14 residues. Germline CDR1 MGHRA, CDR2 YSYEKL. Between the trimmed V and J ends, which lost 1 base and 5 bases, there was a span of 12 bases. The CDR3 region is CASSQATRYDEQYF. CDR3 coding DNA: TGCGCCAGCAGCCAAGCTACTAGGTACGACGAGCAGTACTTC.

This clonotype has ten or more counts. J is TRBJ1-3 and V is TRBV28; 8 bases are a match to TRBD1. Germline V gene lookup returns CDR1 MDHEN and CDR2 SYDVKM. The CDR3 consists of 15 residues. V trimming: 4 bases; J trimming: 0 bases; junction bases outside the gene matches: 2. The CDR3 loop reads CASSSGQVSGNTIYF. DNA of the CDR3: TGTGCCAGCAGTTCGGGACAGGTCTCTGGAAACACCATATATTTT.

The chain uses TRBV10-3 and TRBJ2-5; TRBD1 or TRBD2 may be the D gene (5 bases each). V lost 7 bases and J lost 3, with 15 bases in between. This CDR3 is 14 amino acids long. The germline CDR1 and CDR2 sequences are ENHRY and SYGVKD. CDR3 DNA sequence: TGTGCCATCAATCCGGGACCGGAAAAAGAGACCCAGTACTTC. It codes for CAINPGPEKETQYF.

This clonotype was recorded only once. The chain uses TRBV20-1 and TRBJ2-7, with D tentatively TRBD2 (6 bases). CDR3 length: 11 amino acids. Germline V gives CDR1 DFQATT, CDR2 SNEGSKA (reference sequence). V lost 4 bases to trimming and J lost 4 bases, with 8 bases between them. This CDR3 reads CSAKDYYEQYF. In DNA, the CDR3 is TGCAGTGCTAAGGACTATTACGAGCAGTACTTC.

In its sample, this clonotype was seen many times. Here the CDR3 reads CASSLASGQKYSPLHF. The CDR3 nucleotides are TGCGCCAGCAGCTTGGCCTCAGGACAGAAGTATTCACCCCTCCACTTT. The chain couples TRBV5-1 to TRBJ1-6, with D perhaps TRBD1 (6 bases). V lost 0 bases, J lost 8 bases, and 15 bases lay in between. CDR1 is SGHRS and CDR2 is YFSETQ in the germline V gene. The CDR3 has 16 amino acids.

This clonotype has a count of ten or more. The chain carries TRBV25-1 and TRBJ1-1, with D hard to call. The germline V and J ends were trimmed by 7 bases and 11 bases, with 14 bases remaining between them. The CDR3 is 11 amino acids. Germline CDR1 reads MGHDK; CDR2 reads SYGVNS. The CDR3 DNA follows: TGTGCCAGCAAGGTGAGGGATAGCGCTTTCTTT. It is translated as CASKVRDSAFF.

This clonotype was seen repeatedly, ten times or more. This chain joins TRBV20-1 and TRBJ2-2; no clear D gene. The germline V gene encodes CDR1 DFQATT and CDR2 SNEGSKA (reference sequence). Trimming took off 6 bases at V and 3 bases at J, with 8 bases between the two ends. CDR3 length: 12 residues. The CDR3 spells CSASQDTGELFF. The CDR3, as DNA: TGCAGTGCCTCCCAGGACACCGGGGAGCTGTTTTTT.

This clonotype came up many times. The chain uses TRBV18 and TRBJ1-2; possibly TRBD1 for D (6 bases). The V end lost 1 base, the J end lost 0 bases, and 9 bases lay between the germline ends. CDR3 length equals 15 residues. The V gene's germline CDR1 is KGHSH and CDR2 LQKENI. The DNA for the CDR3 is TGTGCCAGCTCACCACGAGGACAGTCTAACTATGGCTACACCTTC. Protein: CASSPRGQSNYGYTF.

This clonotype was observed a handful of times. The J gene is TRBJ2-3, the V gene TRBV3-1; no definite D call. The CDR3 contains 14 residues. Germline loops: CDR1 LGHDT, CDR2 YNNKEL (reference sequence). V lost 1 base and J 4 bases, leaving 9 bases between the germline ends. The chain's CDR3 is CASSQVRGSDTQYF. CDR3 DNA sequence: TGTGCCAGCAGCCAAGTCCGAGGCTCAGATACGCAGTATTTT.

This clonotype was observed many times. This rearrangement joins TRBV5-1 to TRBJ1-2; weak D call: TRBD1 (5 bases). V was clipped by 8 bases and J by 3 bases, with 26 bases between them. This CDR3 has 17 residues. Germline V gene lookup returns CDR1 SGHRS and CDR2 YFSETQ. The CDR3 DNA sequence: TGCGCCAGTCAACGGCACCAATCGGGGGTCGGCGACTATGGCTACACCTTC. Translation gives CASQRHQSGVGDYGYTF.

Ten or more counts support this clonotype. J is TRBJ2-6 and V is TRBV20-1, with TRBD2 as a possible D gene (6 bases). Trimming removed 6 bases from V and 4 bases from J, with 19 bases in between. Germline V lookup: CDR1 DFQATT, CDR2 SNEGSKA (reference sequence). CDR3 length: 16 amino acids. The CDR3 sequence is CSAIGRNSTGANVLTF. CDR3 DNA sequence: TGCAGTGCCATCGGGAGAAACTCGACGGGGGCCAACGTCCTGACTTTC.

This clonotype appeared many times. The chain couples TRBV2 to TRBJ1-1; 7 bases align to TRBD1. The V gene end was trimmed by 6 bases and the J gene end by 3 bases; junction bases not matched to a gene: 7. CDR3 length: 14 amino acids. CDR1 and CDR2 from the germline V gene are SNHLY and FYNNEI. DNA for the CDR3: TGTGCCAGCAGAAGACAGGGAATCGACACTGAAGCTTTCTTT. Translated: CASRRQGIDTEAFF. The full variable domain, completed using reference TRBV2 and TRBJ1-1, is EPEVTQTPSHQVTQMGQEVILRCVPISNHLYFYWYRQILGQKVEFLVSFYNNEISEKSEIFDDQFSVERPDGSNFTLKIRSTKLEDSAMYFCASRRQGIDTEAFFGQGTRLTVV.

This clonotype has a single count. The V call is TRBV18, the J call TRBJ2-2; 7 bases map to TRBD2. The junction had 13 bases not matched to a gene; V was cut back by 6 bases and J by 6 bases. CDR1 is KGHSH, CDR2 LQKENI, per germline. This CDR3 has 16 amino acids. The CDR3: CASSQLAEGTAGELFF. CDR3 sequence (DNA): TGTGCCAGCTCGCAGCTAGCGGAGGGCACTGCCGGGGAGCTGTTTTTT.

This chain uses TRBV20-1 with TRBJ1-6, with D tentatively TRBD1 (6 bases). This CDR3 region has 16 residues. Germline-derived CDR1 and CDR2 are DFQATT and SNEGSKA (reference sequence). Deletions cut 1 base from V and 0 bases from J, with 10 bases between. CDR3 amino acids: CSARGTDSSYNSPLHF. CDR3 DNA sequence: TGCAGTGCTAGAGGGACAGACAGCTCCTATAATTCACCCCTCCACTTT.

This clonotype was recorded at least ten times. The chain joins TRBV20-1 to TRBJ2-7; 8 bases map to TRBD1. Germline V gives CDR1 DFQATT, CDR2 SNEGSKA (reference sequence). This CDR3 is 12 amino acids long. V trimming: 4 bases; J trimming: 4 bases; junction bases outside the gene matches: 3. DNA of the CDR3: TGCAGTGCTACGGACAGGGTTTACGAGCAGTACTTC. Its translation is CSATDRVYEQYF.

Ten or more counts support this clonotype. A junction boundary mismatches the germline segment, possibly from a read error. This chain joins TRBV5-1 and TRBJ1-1; D is unresolved. The CDR3 has 13 residues. Germline V gives CDR1 SGHRS, CDR2 YFSETQ. CDR3 protein: CASSFQENTEAFF. CDR3 in DNA: TGTGCCAGCAGTTTCCAGGAGAACACTGAAGCTTTCTTT.

In its sample, this clonotype was seen many times. This sequence joins TRBV11-3 and TRBJ1-1; D is unclear. The CDR3 is made up of 12 amino acids. The V gene's germline CDR1 is SGHNT and CDR2 YENEEA. Trimming shortened V by 1 base and J by 13 bases, and 13 bases separated the two germline ends. The DNA for the CDR3 is TGTGCCAGCAGCTTAGGGGGAAGACGGGGTTTCTTT. Amino acid sequence: CASSLGGRRGFF.

This clonotype was detected ten times or more. This chain links TRBV12-5 with TRBJ1-1, with 8 bases identical to TRBD1. The CDR3 has 15 residues. The V segment lost 0 bases and the J segment 5 bases; nucleotides outside the gene matches: 5. From germline, CDR1 is LGHNT and CDR2 FRNRAP. The CDR3 nucleotides read TGTGCTAGTGGTTTGGTGCAGGGGGCGAGGACTGAAGCTTTCTTT. Translated, it gives CASGLVQGARTEAFF.

This clonotype has a count of ten or more. This sequence joins TRBV7-4 and TRBJ2-7, with a tentative D call TRBD1 (6 bases). The germline V and J ends were trimmed by 5 bases and 5 bases, with 25 bases remaining between them. The CDR3 totals 17 residues. In germline, CDR1 is SGHVT, CDR2 SQSDAQ. CDR3 sequence reads: CASSLLGHRVLGDEQYF. The CDR3 bases are TGTGCCAGCAGCCTACTGGGTCACAGGGTTCTGGGGGACGAGCAGTACTTC.